The 9 T cell receptor beta chains below were found in one sample sequenced in a study of blood T cell repertoires in COVID-19 (TCRdb year 2020). Libraries were constructed by the immunoSEQ multiplex PCR assay. Not all clones reach the TCRdb copy of this immuneACCESS table, which keeps in-frame sequences only. Checked studies attribute under half of the gap to unresolved V genes and leave the rest unexplained. The sample yields 13,000 or so clones; 85% to 90% were counted once. Together, the top ten hold around 20% of the sample. The sample taken for sequencing was peripheral blood. These receptors originate from a human donor with active COVID-19. The donor label of this sample is uncertain.

This chain uses TRBV2 with TRBJ2-1; the D is unclear. Trimming took off 9 bases at V and 3 bases at J, with 9 bases between the two ends. Germline CDR1 SNHLY, CDR2 FYNNEI. CDR3 length: 12 residues. CDR3 DNA: TGTGCCAGTAATCCCCTCTACAATGAGCAGTTCTTC. Translation: CASNPLYNEQFF.

The V call is TRBV18, the J call TRBJ2-6; 7 bases are shared with TRBD1. The CDR3 is 17 residues long. With 5 bases clipped from V and 0 bases from J, the junction kept 7 bases outside the gene matches. CDR1 KGHSH and CDR2 LQKENI come from the germline V gene. In DNA, the CDR3 is TGTGCCAGCTCAAGACAGGGTCTTTCCTCTGGGGCCAACGTCCTGACTTTC. Amino acid sequence: CASSRQGLSSGANVLTF.

The V gene is TRBV12-5, the J gene TRBJ2-4; D unresolved. The V gene's germline CDR1 is LGHNT and CDR2 FRNRAP. V dropped 7 bases and J dropped 4 bases, with 14 bases sitting between them. The CDR3 has 14 amino acids. Here the CDR3 reads CASAAAGLKNIQYF. For the CDR3, the DNA is TGTGCTAGTGCCGCCGCTGGGCTAAAAAACATTCAGTACTTC.

The genes are TRBV6-2 or TRBV6-3 and TRBJ2-5, with a tentative D call TRBD1 (6 bases). CDR3 length: 13 amino acids. V lost 2 bases and J 4 bases, leaving 8 bases between the germline ends. Germline V gives CDR1 MNHEY, CDR2 SVGEGT. The CDR3 DNA reads TGTGCCAGCAGTTACAAAGGGGGAGAGACCCAGTACTTC. Its translation: CASSYKGGETQYF.

This rearrangement joins TRBV2 to TRBJ1-4; 8 nucleotides match TRBD1. The CDR3 extends over 12 amino acids. Germline V gene data show CDR1 as SNHLY and CDR2 as FYNNEI. V was clipped by 5 bases and J by 15 bases; unmatched bases: 8. The CDR3 DNA sequence: TGTGCCAGCAGTAAAGGGACAGGTAGTTTGTTTTTT. As protein: CASSKGTGSLFF.

The rearrangement links TRBV2 to TRBJ2-3; 9 nucleotides agree with TRBD2. Germline V gene data show CDR1 as SNHLY and CDR2 as FYNNEI. Trimming removed 2 bases from V and 12 bases from J; junction bases left unmatched: 6. CDR3 size: 13 residues. The CDR3 DNA reads TGTGCCAGCAGTGAAAGGGAGGGACTAGCCCAGTATTTT. Its translation is CASSEREGLAQYF.

This chain uses TRBV9 with TRBJ2-7; 9 positions match TRBD1. The CDR3 covers 15 residues. J lost 3 bases, V lost 3 bases, and 7 bases had no gene match. The germline V gene has CDR1 SGDLS and CDR2 YYNGEE. The CDR3 bases are TGTGCCAGCAGCGAGCGAGGGACAGGGTTCTACGAGCAGTACTTC. Translating gives CASSERGTGFYEQYF.

This clone occurred once. The chain joins TRBV7-2 to TRBJ2-3; a possible D gene is TRBD2 (6 bases). The length of the CDR3 is 16 residues. The V and J ends lost 5 bases and 9 bases respectively, with 24 bases between them. The germline V gene encodes CDR1 SGHTA and CDR2 FQGNSA. The CDR3: CASSPTPGGLLQTQYF. CDR3 bases: TGTGCCAGCAGCCCTACCCCCGGGGGTCTCTTACAAACGCAGTATTTT.

This clone was seen a few times. This chain connects TRBV6-5 to TRBJ2-1, with 7 positions matching TRBD2. Germline CDR1 reads MNHEY; CDR2 reads SVGAGI. This CDR3 has 14 residues. J lost 7 bases, V lost 8 bases, and 11 bases had no gene match. CDR3 in DNA: TGTGCCAGCCGGGGAGGGGAAGTTCGGAATGAGCAGTTCTTC. Its translation is CASRGGEVRNEQFF.